Detailed here is one T cell receptor beta chain. Its antigen remains unidentified. One base away there is no much larger clone; base qualities are not given. The sample comes from a study of T cell responses to AZD1222 COVID-19 vaccine (dated by TCRdb to 2020 to 2023). In terms of the full investigation: Because spike-specific TCR depth and breadth did not differ between the two schedules, AZD1222 recipients who got a second dose at roughly 4 weeks were pooled with those who got a second dose at roughly 12 weeks. TCR sequencing covered roughly 230 trial participants: approximately 200 given two doses of AZD1222 and about 26 given two doses of MenACWY control vaccine. Enrollment into the trials was organized by age into subgroups of 18-55, 56-69 and 70-plus years, and those subgroups contained approximately 150, 30 and 60 TCR-sequenced participants, respectively.

In the paper's terms, the time point label means: baseline before first vaccination. Samples from vaccinated people were obtained from the UK trials COV001 and COV002, which included a single-blind randomized controlled phase 2/3 trial of AZD1222 (ChAdOx1 nCoV-19) in healthy adults. For TCRbeta chain sequencing, PBMC samples were collected from trial participants at day 0 and at day 28 after the second dose. Findings and caveats that apply to the study as a whole: Participants were mostly white British and included more females than males, and it was suggested by the authors that clonal diversity may have been underestimated. Spike-specific TCR breadth and depth rose significantly after two AZD1222 doses compared with day 0 and with MenACWY recipients. The vaccine-associated CD4 TCRs covered the entire spike protein, and the dominant responses fell in regions 160-218 and 743-854. The 56-69-year group was small, and its depth increase did not reach significance, likely because of low power. Epitopes outside the regions mutated in the B.1.351 and B.1.1.7 variants were reportedly recognized by nearly half of the unique spike-specific TCRs. Because no samples from the day 14 peak response were available, repertoires could be characterized only after the peak T cell response. Conclusions about previously exposed vaccinees are limited, since just six AZD1222 recipients were seropositive for SARS-CoV-2 at baseline.

The CDR3 has 14 amino acids, counting the end cysteine and phenylalanine. CDR3 DNA only is kept here, 42 bases in frame from base 1. Based on the germline V gene, the CDR1 and CDR2 sequences are SGHNT and YENEEA. The germline V end is reduced by 0 bases and the J end by 4 bases; junction bases left unmatched: 1. The CDR3 regions of human TCRbeta chains were analyzed by immunosequencing. Per the source publication's procedure: TCRs in the repertoires were matched against a reference library of SARS-CoV-2-specific TCRs that had been generated with the MIRA antigen-specificity platform. Breadth meant the fraction of unique TCRs that were SARS-CoV-2-associated, whereas depth meant the fraction of total T cells that were SARS-CoV-2-associated. Using the MIRA data, each spike-specific TCR was assigned both to the spike region to which the TCR was reactive and to a CD4 or CD8 class. Log10-transformed breadth and depth values were compared by one-way ANOVA with Sidak's multiple comparisons tests. Here the immuneACCESS table is served through TCRdb, limited to in-frame sequences with V and J called. Missing clones are a known gap in these copies; in checked studies unresolved V genes cover under half, and the rest lacks a known reason. The V and J calls and clone size were taken over from that table, and D and trimming were inferred from the DNA. The sample records fewer than 110,000 clones, over 70% of which are singletons. Together, the top ten hold approximately 22% of the sample.

The rearranged chain carries TRBV11-3 and TRBJ2-3; 7 bases in between match TRBD1. This sample comprised peripheral blood, obtained on day 0 of AZD1222 vaccination. This receptor was taken from an adult in good health. In nucleotide form, the sequence is TGTGCCAGCAGCTTAGACACAGGGGCAGATACGCAGTATTTT. The translation is CASSLDTGADTQYF.